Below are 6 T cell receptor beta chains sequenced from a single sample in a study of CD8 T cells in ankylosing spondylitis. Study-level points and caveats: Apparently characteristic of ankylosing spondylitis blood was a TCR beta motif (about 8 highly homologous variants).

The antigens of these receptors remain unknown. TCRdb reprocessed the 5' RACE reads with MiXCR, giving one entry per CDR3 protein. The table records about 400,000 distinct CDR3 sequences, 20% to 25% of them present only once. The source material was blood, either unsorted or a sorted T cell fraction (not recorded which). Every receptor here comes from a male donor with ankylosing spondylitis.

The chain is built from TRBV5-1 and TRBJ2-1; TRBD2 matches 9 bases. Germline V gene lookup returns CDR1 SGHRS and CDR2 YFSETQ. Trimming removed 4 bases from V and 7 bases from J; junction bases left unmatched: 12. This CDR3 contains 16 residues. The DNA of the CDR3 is TGCGCCAGCAGCCGCTTGACTAGCGGAGGGGGGAATGAGCAGTTCTTC. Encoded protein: CASSRLTSGGGNEQFF.

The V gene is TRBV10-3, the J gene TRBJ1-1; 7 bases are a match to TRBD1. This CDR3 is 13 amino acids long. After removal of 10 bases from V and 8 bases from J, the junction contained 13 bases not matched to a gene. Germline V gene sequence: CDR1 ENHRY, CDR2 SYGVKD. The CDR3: CATTGVSNSEAFF. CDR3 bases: TGTGCCACCACAGGGGTTTCCAATTCAGAAGCTTTCTTT.

The CDR3 sequence: CASSLMGLAGEQFF. DNA for the CDR3: TGTGCCAGCAGTTTAATGGGACTAGCCGGGGAGCAGTTCTTC. The chain joins TRBV12-3 or TRBV12-4 to TRBJ2-1; 9 nucleotides match TRBD2. The CDR3 runs to 14 residues. V trimming: 2 bases; J trimming: 10 bases; junction bases outside the gene matches: 6.

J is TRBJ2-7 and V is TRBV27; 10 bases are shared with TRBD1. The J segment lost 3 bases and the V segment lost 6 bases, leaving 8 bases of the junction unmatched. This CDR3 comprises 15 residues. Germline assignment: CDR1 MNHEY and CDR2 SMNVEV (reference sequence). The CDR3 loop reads CASSRGTGDLYEQYF. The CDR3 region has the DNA TGTGCCAGCAGCCGCGGGACAGGGGACCTCTACGAGCAGTACTTC.

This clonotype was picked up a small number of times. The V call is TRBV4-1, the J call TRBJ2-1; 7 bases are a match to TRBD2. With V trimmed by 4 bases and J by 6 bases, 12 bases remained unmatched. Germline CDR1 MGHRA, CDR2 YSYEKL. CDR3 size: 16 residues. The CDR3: CASSPARGRARNEQFF. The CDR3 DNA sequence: TGCGCCAGCAGCCCCGCCCGGGGGAGGGCCCGCAATGAGCAGTTCTTC.

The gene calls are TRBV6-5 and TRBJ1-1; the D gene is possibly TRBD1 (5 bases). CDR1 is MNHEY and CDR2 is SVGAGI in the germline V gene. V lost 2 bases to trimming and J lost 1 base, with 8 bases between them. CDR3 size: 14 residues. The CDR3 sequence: CASSYVGGNTEAFF. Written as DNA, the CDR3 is TGTGCCAGCAGTTACGTTGGGGGGAACACTGAAGCTTTCTTT.